Sequencing of this TCR beta chain was carried out in a study of blood T cell repertoires in COVID-19. Study-level information: There were acute and convalescent COVID-19 samples, and they came from the United States, Italy and Spain. Sources were T cells, B-cell-depleted T cells, or PBMCs; the material itself was cDNA or gDNA.

Methods used by the authors: Nucleated cell number was recorded as an estimate derived from reference gene primer amplification. TCRdb's table, derived via immunoSEQ multiplex PCR, lists solely in-frame clones and lacks some. The D gene and trimming were derived from the DNA, and the V and J assignments and clone size from that table. Found here are some 220,000 clones, around 81% of them singletons; the top ten hold 7% to 8.5%. Germline loops: CDR1 LNHDA, CDR2 SQIVND (reference sequence). Trimming removed 6 bases from V and 1 base from J; junction bases left unmatched: 10. CDR3 length: 16 residues. The sequenced sample consisted of peripheral blood. The clonotype comes from an older woman with acute or convalescent COVID-19. The chain uses TRBV19 and TRBJ1-1, with 8 bases identical to TRBD1. The CDR3, as DNA: TGTGCCAGTAGCCCGGGTTGGGGGACAGGGAACACTGAAGCTTTCTTT. It yields the protein CASSPGWGTGNTEAFF.